The source of this TCR beta chain is a study of blood T cell repertoires in COVID-19. Looking at the study overall: T cells, B-cell-depleted T cells, or PBMCs provided the cDNA or gDNA that served as material.

The table came from immunoSEQ multiplex PCR; TCRdb's copy has only in-frame clones and leaves some out. The sample gives under 130,000 clones, 75% to 85% of which show up once; around 10% is in the top ten. Trimming removed 5 bases from V and 7 bases from J; junction bases left unmatched: 3. This CDR3 has 12 amino acids. Germline CDR1 MNHEY, CDR2 SMNVEV (reference sequence). Material: peripheral blood. The V call is TRBV27, the J call TRBJ1-1, with 8 bases fitting TRBD1. This sequence originates from a woman between 65 and 79 years old with acute or convalescent COVID-19. CDR3 region: CASSTGGLEAFF. In nucleotides, the CDR3 is TGTGCCAGCAGTACAGGGGGACTTGAAGCTTTCTTT.